The source of this TCR beta chain is a study of identifying expanded T cells in peripheral blood. Notes on the study in general: Clone count variance between approximately 2-week samples rose with total template count.

In regard to this clone: Its target is unknown.

Libraries were prepared by immunoSEQ multiplex PCR; TCRdb keeps only in-frame clonotypes and omits some of them. The sample has over 80,000 clones, approximately 86% seen once; the top ten hold 4.5% to 7%. Collection occurred without any documented infections or immune events in donors. Trimming left V 6 bases short and J 3 bases short, with 15 bases between. The CDR3 consists of 15 residues. CDR1 is MNHEY, CDR2 SVGAGI, per germline. This chain connects TRBV6-5 to TRBJ2-1; tentative D call: TRBD2 (6 bases). The sequence was obtained from a person aged 18 to 70 in good health. Input material: blood. CDR3 DNA sequence: TGTGCCAGCAGGGGTAGCGGTGTAGGCTACAATGAGCAGTTCTTC. Its protein is CASRGSGVGYNEQFF.